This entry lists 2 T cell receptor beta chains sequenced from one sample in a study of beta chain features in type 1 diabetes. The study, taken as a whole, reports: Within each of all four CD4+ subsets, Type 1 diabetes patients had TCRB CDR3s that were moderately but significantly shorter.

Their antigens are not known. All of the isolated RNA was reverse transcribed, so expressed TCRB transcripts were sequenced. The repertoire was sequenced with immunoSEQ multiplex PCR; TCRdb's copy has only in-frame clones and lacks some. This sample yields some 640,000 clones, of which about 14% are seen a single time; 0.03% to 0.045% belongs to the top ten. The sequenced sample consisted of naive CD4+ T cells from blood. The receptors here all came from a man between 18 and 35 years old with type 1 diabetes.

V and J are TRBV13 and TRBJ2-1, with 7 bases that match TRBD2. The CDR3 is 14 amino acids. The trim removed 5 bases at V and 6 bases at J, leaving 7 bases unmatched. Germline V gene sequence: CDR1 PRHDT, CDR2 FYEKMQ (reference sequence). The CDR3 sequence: CASSRPGTTNEQFF. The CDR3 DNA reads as TGTGCCAGCAGCCGCCCTGGGACTACCAATGAGCAGTTCTTC.

The CDR3 sequence: CASSERTVQETQYF. In DNA form, the CDR3 reads TGTGCCAGCAGTGAAAGGACAGTACAAGAGACCCAGTACTTC. The V call is TRBV2, the J call TRBJ2-5; the D gene is possibly TRBD1 (6 bases). The germline gives CDR1 SNHLY, CDR2 FYNNEI. V was shortened by 2 bases and J by 2 bases, with 9 bases between the two germline ends. The CDR3 consists of 14 residues.